This T cell receptor beta chain was identified in a study of cytomegalovirus exposure and HLA in healthy donors. V lost 3 bases to trimming and J lost 7 bases; unmatched junction nucleotides: 12. There are 16 residues in the CDR3. Germline CDR1 SGHNT, CDR2 YYREEE (reference sequence). PCR amplification relied on 60 Vbeta primers (plus 13 Jbeta primers). The repertoire was sequenced with immunoSEQ multiplex PCR; TCRdb's copy has only in-frame clones and lacks some. The sample lists under 200,000 clones, roughly 77% occurring once. Overall study findings and caveats: The authors excluded some V segments, including TRBV6-2 and TRBV6-3, as indistinguishable. A later analysis revealed that TCR association rates differed between HLA loci, peaking at DRB1 and bottoming out at HLA-C. In a later analysis, a missense DCLRE1C variant was linked to TCR beta V- and J-gene trimming.

This clone was observed a handful of times. The antigen is undetermined. Although they were nominally healthy when sampled, donors likely had unrecorded immune exposures. The chain is built from TRBV5-4 and TRBJ2-1, with 8 nucleotides matching TRBD2. The source material was PBMCs. The TCR originated in a male donor in good health and CMV-seropositive. The CDR3: CASSSNMVSGSNEQFF. The CDR3 DNA reads as TGTGCCAGCAGCTCGAATATGGTCAGCGGGAGTAATGAGCAGTTCTTC. Full variable domain (rest looked up from reference TRBV5-4 and TRBJ2-1): ETGVTQSPTHLIKTRGQQVTLRCSSQSGHNTVSWYQQALGQGPQFIFQYYREEENGRGNFPPRFSGLQFPNYSSELNVNALELDDSALYLCASSSNMVSGSNEQFFGPGTRLTVL.